What follows is one TCR beta chain and its context. These data originate in a study of blood T cell repertoires in COVID-19. This CDR3 spans 13 amino acids. Germline V gives CDR1 SGHTA, CDR2 FQGNSA. Trimming cost V 3 bases and J 3 bases; bases outside gene matches: 1. The data were produced by immunoSEQ multiplex PCR, yet TCRdb's version contains in-frame clones alone and is incomplete. The top ten hold just under 7% of the sample, which has some 300,000 clones, about 87% seen once. The gene calls are TRBV7-2 and TRBJ1-1; TRBD1 matches 7 bases. This sequence originates from a woman in her 30s who had recovered from COVID-19. Sequenced sample: peripheral blood. The CDR3 region is CASSLTGYTEAFF. Here the CDR3 DNA reads TGTGCCAGCAGCTTGACAGGGTACACTGAAGCTTTCTTT.